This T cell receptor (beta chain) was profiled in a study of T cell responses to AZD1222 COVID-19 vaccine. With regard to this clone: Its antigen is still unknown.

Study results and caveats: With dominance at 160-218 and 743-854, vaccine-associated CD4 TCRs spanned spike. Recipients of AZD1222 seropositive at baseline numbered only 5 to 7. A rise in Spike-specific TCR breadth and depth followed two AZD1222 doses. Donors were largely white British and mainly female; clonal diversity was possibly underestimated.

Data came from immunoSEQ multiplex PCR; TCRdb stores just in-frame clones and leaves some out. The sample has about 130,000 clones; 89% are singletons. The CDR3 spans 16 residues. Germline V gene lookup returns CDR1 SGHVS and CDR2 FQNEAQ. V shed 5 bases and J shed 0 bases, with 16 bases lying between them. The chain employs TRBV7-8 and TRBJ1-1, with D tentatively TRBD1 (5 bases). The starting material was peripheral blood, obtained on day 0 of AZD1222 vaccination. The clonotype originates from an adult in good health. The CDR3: CASSPRGKIMNTEAFF. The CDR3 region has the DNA TGTGCCAGCAGCCCCCGGGGGAAAATAATGAACACTGAAGCTTTCTTT.